These T cell receptor beta chains were read from a single sample in a study of blood T cell repertoires in COVID-19. Sequencing was performed with immunoSEQ multiplex PCR; in TCRdb, only in-frame clones are kept and a portion is missing. The data show around 120,000 clones, over 85% seen once. The specimen was peripheral blood. The receptors shown here come from a man between 45 and 60 years old with active COVID-19. Both conserved end residues are part of each CDR3. D genes are given only for firm matches. Clone size is not always given. Where it is, it says once, few, many or a class for expanded clones.

>TRBV6-2/TRBV6-3|TRBJ2-5|once|TRBD2
CASSYPVSGRADF
TGTGCCAGCAGTTATCCCGTTAGCGGGAGGGCCGACTTC
>TRBV30|TRBJ2-5|.|TRBD2
CAWSASGLAGVSGIQETQYF
TGTGCCTGGAGTGCTTCGGGACTAGCGGGAGTCTCGGGGATCCAAGAGACCCAGTACTTC
>TRBV6-5|TRBJ1-1|.|.
CASRWSTAEAFF
TGTGCCAGCAGGTGGAGCACCGCTGAAGCTTTCTTT
>TRBV2|TRBJ2-6|.|TRBD2
CASSATSALGSGANVLTF
TGTGCCAGCAGTGCAACTAGCGCGTTGGGCTCTGGGGCCAACGTCCTGACTTTC
>TRBV11-3|TRBJ2-1|.|.
CASSLIDNEQFF
TGTGCCAGCAGCTTAATAGACAATGAGCAGTTCTTC
>TRBV28|TRBJ1-2|once|.
CASSILSLGYTF
TGTGCCAGCAGTATCCTATCACTAGGCTACACCTTC
>TRBV24-1|TRBJ1-2|.|TRBD1
CATSVGTGGGYTF
TGTGCCACCAGTGTGGGGACAGGGGGTGGCTACACCTTC
>TRBV18|TRBJ2-2|.|.
CASSPGTPNTGELFF
TGTGCCAGCTCACCCGGGACACCGAACACCGGGGAGCTGTTTTTT
>TRBV5-5|TRBJ1-5|.|.
CASSKDINQPQHF
TGTGCCAGCAGCAAAGACATCAATCAGCCCCAGCATTTT
>TRBV9|TRBJ1-3|.|.
CASSVGQGSGNTIYF
TGTGCCAGCAGCGTAGGTCAGGGATCTGGAAACACCATATATTTT